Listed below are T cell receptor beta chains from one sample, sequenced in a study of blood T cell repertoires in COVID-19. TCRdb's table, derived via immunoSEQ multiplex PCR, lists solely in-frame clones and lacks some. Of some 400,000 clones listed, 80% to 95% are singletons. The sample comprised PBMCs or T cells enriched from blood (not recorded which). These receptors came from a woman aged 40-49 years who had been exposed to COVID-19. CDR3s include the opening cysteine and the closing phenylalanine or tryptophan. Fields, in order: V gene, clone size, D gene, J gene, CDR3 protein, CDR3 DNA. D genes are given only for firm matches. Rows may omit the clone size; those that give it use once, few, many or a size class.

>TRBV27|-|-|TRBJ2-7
CASSLSPGSSYEQYF
TGTGCCAGCAGTTTATCTCCAGGAAGCTCCTACGAGCAGTACTTC
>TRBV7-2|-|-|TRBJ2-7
CASSLGGPSGYEQYF
TGTGCCAGCAGCTTAGGGGGGCCTAGCGGCTACGAGCAGTACTTC
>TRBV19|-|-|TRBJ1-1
CASSISRRPNTEAFF
TGTGCCAGTAGTATATCTCGGCGGCCGAACACTGAAGCTTTCTTT
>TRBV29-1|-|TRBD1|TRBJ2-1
CSPWTGGNSNEQFF
TGCAGCCCCTGGACAGGGGGAAATTCGAATGAGCAGTTCTTC
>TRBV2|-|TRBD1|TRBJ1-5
CASSRHGQGYQPQHF
TGTGCCAGCAGCCGACACGGACAGGGCTATCAGCCCCAGCATTTT
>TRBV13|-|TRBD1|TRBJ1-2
CASSSGGDYGYTF
TGTGCCAGCAGCTCAGGGGGCGACTATGGCTACACCTTC
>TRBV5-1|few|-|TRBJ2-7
CASSEQGSTYEQYF
TGCGCCAGCAGCGAACAGGGAAGCACCTACGAGCAGTACTTC
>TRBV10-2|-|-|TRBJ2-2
CASWAANTGELFF
TGCGCCAGCTGGGCAGCGAACACCGGGGAGCTGTTTTTT
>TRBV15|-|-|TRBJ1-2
CATGRRESNYGYTF
TGTGCCACTGGGAGGCGAGAGTCGAACTATGGCTACACCTTC
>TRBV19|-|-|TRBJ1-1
CASSIGLETGKNTEAFF
TGTGCCAGTAGTATAGGCCTCGAAACAGGTAAGAACACTGAAGCTTTCTTT
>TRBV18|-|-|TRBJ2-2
CASSLYTPSTGELFF
TGTGCCAGCTCACTTTATACACCTTCCACCGGGGAGCTGTTTTTT
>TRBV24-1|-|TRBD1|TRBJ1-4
CATSTLGTGNTTNEKLFF
TGTGCCACCAGTACACTCGGGACAGGGAATACAACTAATGAAAAACTGTTTTTT
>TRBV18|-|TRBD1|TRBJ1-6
CASSPRTGGDSPLHF
TGTGCCAGCTCACCACGAACAGGGGGGGATTCACCCCTCCACTTT
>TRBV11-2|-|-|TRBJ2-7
CASSLDSGGGYEQYF
TGTGCCAGCAGCTTAGATTCGGGGGGCGGGTACGAGCAGTACTTC
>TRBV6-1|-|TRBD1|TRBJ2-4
CASSELTGGTKNIQYF
TGTGCCAGCAGTGAATTGACAGGGGGCACCAAAAACATTCAGTACTTC
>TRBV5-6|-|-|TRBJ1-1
CASSPRDWGNTEAFF
TGTGCCAGCAGCCCTCGGGATTGGGGGAACACTGAAGCTTTCTTT
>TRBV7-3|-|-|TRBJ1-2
CASSSGDGYGYTF
TGTGCCAGCAGCTCGGGGGACGGCTATGGCTACACCTTC
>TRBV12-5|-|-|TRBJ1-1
CASGLVLGGFTNTEAFF
TGTGCTAGTGGTTTGGTATTAGGGGGATTCACGAACACTGAAGCTTTCTTT
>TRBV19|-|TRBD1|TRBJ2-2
CASKTGANTGELFF
TGTGCCAGTAAAACAGGGGCGAACACCGGGGAGCTGTTTTTT
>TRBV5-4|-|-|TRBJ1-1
CASSLAEGSTEAFF
TGTGCCAGCAGCTTGGCGGAGGGGAGCACTGAAGCTTTCTTT
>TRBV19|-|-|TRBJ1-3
CASRLGRERRNTIYF
TGTGCCAGTAGGCTCGGGAGGGAACGGAGAAACACCATATATTTT
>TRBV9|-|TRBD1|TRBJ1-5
CASGSGTGGQPQHF
TGTGCCAGCGGATCCGGGACAGGAGGTCAGCCCCAGCATTTT
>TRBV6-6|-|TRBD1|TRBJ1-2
CASSYGQVLLHF
TGTGCCAGCAGTTACGGACAGGTCCTTCTGCACTTC
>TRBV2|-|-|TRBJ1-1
CASSNSRNTEAFF
TGTGCCAGCAGTAACAGCCGGAACACTGAAGCTTTCTTT
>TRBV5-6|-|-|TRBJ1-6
CASSREVNSPLHF
TGTGCCAGCAGCCGGGAGGTTAATTCACCCCTCCACTTT
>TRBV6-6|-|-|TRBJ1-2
CASSSRGTAYGYTF
TGTGCCAGCAGTTCTAGGGGGACGGCCTATGGCTACACCTTC
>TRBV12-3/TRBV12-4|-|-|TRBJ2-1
CASSLSRHAEQFF
TGTGCCAGCAGTTTAAGCAGACACGCTGAGCAGTTCTTC
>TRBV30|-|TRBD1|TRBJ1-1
CAWSVLRTGIGTEAFF
TGTGCCTGGAGTGTATTAAGGACAGGGATAGGGACTGAAGCTTTCTTT
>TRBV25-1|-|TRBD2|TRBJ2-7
CASSEGGKGGTDYEQYF
TGTGCCAGCAGTGAGGGGGGGAAGGGAGGGACGGACTACGAGCAGTACTTC
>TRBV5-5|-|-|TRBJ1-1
CASSWGPTEAFF
TGTGCCAGCAGTTGGGGGCCCACTGAAGCTTTCTTT
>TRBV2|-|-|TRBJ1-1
CASSPGGDTEAFF
TGTGCCAGCAGCCCCGGTGGAGACACTGAAGCTTTCTTT
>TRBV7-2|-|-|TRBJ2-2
CASRTDRSNTGELFF
TGTGCCAGCAGGACTGACAGGTCGAACACCGGGGAGCTGTTTTTT
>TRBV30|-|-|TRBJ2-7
CAWSLSGSDEQYF
TGTGCCTGGAGTCTGTCGGGGTCGGACGAGCAGTACTTC
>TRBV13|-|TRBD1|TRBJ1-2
CASSPRGLDYGYTF
TGTGCCAGCAGCCCCAGGGGGCTAGACTATGGCTACACCTTC
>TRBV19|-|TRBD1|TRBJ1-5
CASRTGDYDNQPQHF
TGTGCCAGTAGAACAGGGGATTATGACAATCAGCCCCAGCATTTT
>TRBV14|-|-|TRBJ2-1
CASSQDGQITVKQFF
TGTGCCAGCAGCCAAGATGGGCAGATCACGGTAAAGCAGTTCTTC
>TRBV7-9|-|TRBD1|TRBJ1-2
CASSLAGTGEPYGYTF
TGTGCCAGCAGCTTGGCCGGGACAGGGGAACCCTATGGCTACACCTTC
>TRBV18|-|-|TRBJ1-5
CASSPDRGQPQHF
TGTGCCAGCTCACCAGACAGAGGTCAGCCCCAGCATTTT
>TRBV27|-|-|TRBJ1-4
CASSFLRTGGNEKLFF
TGTGCCAGCAGTTTCCTTCGGACTGGGGGGAATGAAAAACTGTTTTTT
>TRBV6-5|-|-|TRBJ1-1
CASSYRGSDTEAFF
TGTGCCAGCAGTTACAGGGGTTCGGACACTGAAGCTTTCTTT